The 13 T cell receptor beta chains in this list originate from one sample, sequenced in a study of blood T cells in healthy people across ages. A J-beta primer mix and a sample-barcoded 5' primer were used in a second PCR of about 7 to 12 cycles. TCRdb fed the 5' RACE reads into MiXCR, producing one record per CDR3 protein. The table includes hundreds of thousands of distinct CDR3 sequences, 56% detected once. Sequencing used blood. The receptors here all came from a man between 40 and 49 years old in good health.

The chain carries TRBV28 and TRBJ2-5; 7 bases map to TRBD2. V shed 3 bases and J 11 bases; nucleotides not matched to a gene: 15. The CDR3 runs 15 residues. Germline V gene sequence: CDR1 MDHEN, CDR2 SYDVKM. The CDR3 nucleotides are TGTGCCAGCAGTTTGTACACCATCGGGAGGATGGAGCAGTACTTC. Translated, it gives CASSLYTIGRMEQYF.

The J gene is TRBJ1-5, the V gene TRBV7-2; unclear D gene. Between the trimmed V and J ends, which lost 2 bases and 0 bases, there was a span of 8 bases. This CDR3 has 15 amino acids. CDR1 and CDR2 (germline): SGHTA, FQGNSA. CDR3 residues: CASSLSQDSNQPQHF. Written as DNA, the CDR3 is TGTGCCAGCAGCTTATCCCAAGATAGCAATCAGCCCCAGCATTTT.

The chain is built from TRBV24-1 and TRBJ2-7; D remains unclear. Germline values: CDR1 KGHDR, CDR2 SFDVKD. The CDR3 runs 11 residues. Trimming removed 4 bases from V and 5 bases from J, with 5 bases in between. The DNA of the CDR3 is TGTGCCACCAGTGACGTGAACGAGCAGTACTTC. Its translation is CATSDVNEQYF.

This chain connects TRBV6-1 to TRBJ2-6; tentatively, D is TRBD2 (5 bases). CDR3 length: 15 residues. Germline CDR1 is MNHNS and CDR2 is SASEGT. Trimming cost V 6 bases and J 3 bases, with 12 bases left between them. CDR3 sequence: CASRSGFGGANVLTF. In DNA, the CDR3 is TGTGCCAGCAGGTCGGGGTTTGGTGGGGCCAACGTCCTGACTTTC.

As concerns this clonotype: One junction end does not reproduce the germline sequence, and a read error may be involved. The V gene is TRBV28, the J gene TRBJ2-7; 7 bases are shared with TRBD1. Germline V gives CDR1 MDHEN, CDR2 SYDVKM. The CDR3 runs 15 residues. CDR3 sequence (DNA): TGCGCCAGCAGTTCGAGGGGGCGCAAGGCCTCCGAGCAGTACTTC. Protein product: CASSSRGRKASEQYF.

The V and J genes are TRBV20-1 and TRBJ2-2, with TRBD1 matching 10 bases. Unmatched junction bases numbered 3, after V lost 0 bases and J lost 2 bases. CDR3 length equals 16 residues. CDR1 DFQATT and CDR2 SNEGSKA come from the germline V gene (reference sequence). CDR3 DNA sequence: TGCAGTGCTAGAGAGACAGGGGGCGGTAACACCGGGGAGCTGTTTTTT. Amino acids: CSARETGGGNTGELFF.

This chain joins TRBV10-2 and TRBJ1-5; maybe TRBD1 (5 bases). Trimming removed 2 bases at V and 1 base at J, with 9 bases between. From germline, CDR1 is WSHSY and CDR2 SAAADI. This CDR3 spans 15 amino acids. The CDR3 nucleotides read TGCGCCAGCAGTGAGCGGGGGGGAAGCAATCAGCCCCAGCATTTT. It translates to CASSERGGSNQPQHF.

The V call is TRBV5-1, the J call TRBJ2-5; 8 bases match TRBD1. The CDR3 sequence is 14 residues long. V shed 4 bases and J 6 bases; nucleotides not matched to a gene: 8. The germline V gene has CDR1 SGHRS and CDR2 YFSETQ. CDR3 protein: CASSVDRALKTQYF. Written as DNA, the CDR3 is TGCGCCAGCAGCGTGGACAGGGCTCTGAAGACCCAGTACTTC.

This clonotype has ten or more counts. The J gene is TRBJ2-3, the V gene TRBV7-6, with D hard to call. Trimming pared 4 bases from V and 9 bases from J, leaving 5 bases between. The germline V gene encodes CDR1 SGHVS and CDR2 FNYEAQ. This CDR3 region has 10 residues. The CDR3 here is CASSSLTQYF. For the CDR3, the DNA is TGTGCCAGCAGCTCGCTGACGCAGTATTTT.

The V gene is TRBV7-2, the J gene TRBJ2-7; 12 bases fit TRBD2. CDR1 is SGHTA and CDR2 is FQGNSA in the germline V gene. CDR3 length: 15 amino acids. Trimming cost V 4 bases and J 2 bases; bases outside gene matches: 3. CDR3 sequence reads: CASSYGLAGPYEQYF. The CDR3 DNA sequence: TGTGCCAGCAGCTACGGACTAGCGGGACCCTACGAGCAGTACTTC.

V gene TRBV7-2 combines with J gene TRBJ2-5, with TRBD2 identical over 8 bases. The germline gives CDR1 SGHTA, CDR2 FQGNSA. The ends lost 2 bases at V and 6 bases at J; junction bases unmatched: 8. The CDR3 contains 15 residues. The CDR3 loop reads CASSLPGGFTKTQYF. CDR3 DNA: TGTGCCAGCAGCTTACCGGGAGGGTTTACGAAGACCCAGTACTTC.

The table lists this clonotype with a few counts. This chain connects TRBV11-3 to TRBJ1-2; no clear D gene. CDR1 and CDR2 (germline): SGHNT, YENEEA. CDR3 length equals 15 residues. The V end lost 2 bases, the J end lost 3 bases, and 13 bases lay between the germline ends. The CDR3 DNA reads as TGTGCCAGCAGCTTAATGGCTACGGAGGACTATGGCTACACCTTC. Residues: CASSLMATEDYGYTF.

The rearrangement uses TRBV6-5 and TRBJ1-2; D is ambiguous. The V and J ends lost 2 bases and 4 bases respectively, with 2 bases between them. This CDR3 is 11 amino acids long. CDR1 MNHEY and CDR2 SVGAGI come from the germline V gene. CDR3 sequence: CASSYGYGYTF. CDR3 coding DNA: TGTGCCAGCAGTTACGGCTATGGCTACACCTTC.